This T cell receptor (beta chain) was recovered during a study of T-cell reconstitution after alpha-beta-depleted transplantation in children. Germline CDR1 MDHEN, CDR2 SYDVKM. This CDR3 has 16 residues. Trimming stripped 4 bases from V and 1 base from J, with 14 bases between. This clonotype turned up a few times. Its antigen is undetermined. TCRbeta library preparation incorporated unique molecular identifiers. Using its own MiXCR run on the PCR reads, TCRdb lists one record per CDR3 protein. This table has around 490,000 distinct CDR3 sequences, 11% appearing once. Regarding the study as a whole: Two months or so post-transplant, alpha-beta T cells reportedly derived from several hundred expanded graft clones. Among T cells one year after transplant, newly produced cells accounted for most counts and diversity. Surviving thymic progenitors and recipient T cells were the source of high TCRbeta diversity at day 60 in some patients.

This clonotype was obtained from a female patient between 2 and 10 years old who had a stem cell transplant for aplastic anemia, so the T cells may come from the graft donor. Sequenced material: PBMCs, mostly from graft donor cells, taken 180 days after TCRalphabeta/CD19-depleted stem cell transplant. The chain employs TRBV28 and TRBJ1-5; D perhaps matches TRBD1 (6 bases). The CDR3, as DNA: TGTGCCAGCAGTTCCGGCCGGACAGCGAGCAATCAGCCCCAGCATTTT. The encoded protein is CASSSGRTASNQPQHF.